Each of the 15 T cell receptor beta chains below was sequenced from the same sample in a study of cytomegalovirus exposure and HLA in healthy donors (dated by TCRdb to the late 2010s). The library was made by the immunoSEQ multiplex PCR assay. A mixture of 60 forward primers for TCR Vbeta segments and 13 reverse primers for TCR Jbeta segments was used in the multiplex PCR. Imported from immuneACCESS, the table was reduced by TCRdb to in-frame sequences with V and J called. These copies leave out some clones; in studies compared against another copy, an unresolved V gene accounts for under half, and the cause of the remainder is not known. This sample gives about 110,000 clones in total; roughly 75% of them show up just once. The top ten clones comprise about 2.3% of the sample. The sequencing input was PBMCs. All receptors come from a man aged 35-49 years in good health and CMV-seronegative.

This CDR3 reads CASSVNLMSNQPQHF. In DNA form, the CDR3 reads TGTGCCAGCAGTGTGAACCTAATGAGCAATCAGCCCCAGCATTTT. The chain carries TRBV6-1 and TRBJ1-5; D unresolved. Germline V CDR1 and CDR2: MNHNS, SASEGT. V was clipped by 4 bases and J by 1 base, with 11 bases between them. This CDR3 contains 15 residues.

This rearrangement joins TRBV28 to TRBJ2-2; D unresolved. This CDR3 is built from 11 residues. CDR1 is MDHEN and CDR2 is SYDVKM in the germline V gene. Trimming removed 5 bases at V and 13 bases at J, with 11 bases between. In DNA form, the CDR3 reads TGTGCCAGCAGTGTCACAAGAGGGCTGTTTTTT. This codes for CASSVTRGLFF.

This clone came up a few times. Here the CDR3 reads CASSQVDLGLAYGEQFF. CDR3 bases: TGCGCCAGCAGCCAAGTTGATCTGGGACTAGCGTACGGTGAGCAGTTCTTC. The rearrangement joins TRBV4-1 to TRBJ2-1, with 10 bases identical to TRBD2. V shed 1 base and J 9 bases; nucleotides not matched to a gene: 12. The CDR3 runs 17 residues. The germline gives CDR1 MGHRA, CDR2 YSYEKL.

The sample holds a few counts of this clone. The chain is built from TRBV10-3 and TRBJ2-3; TRBD2 matches at 7 bases. Germline-derived CDR1 and CDR2 are ENHRY and SYGVKD. The CDR3 consists of 14 residues. V lost 2 bases, J lost 3 bases, and 2 bases stayed unmatched. CDR3 amino acids: CAISELAATDTQYF. The CDR3, as DNA: TGTGCCATCAGTGAGCTAGCGGCGACAGATACGCAGTATTTT.

The CDR3 protein is CASGLVRGGHDTQYF. CDR3 nucleotides: TGTGCTAGTGGTTTGGTGCGGGGGGGTCATGATACGCAGTATTTT. The V gene is TRBV12-5, the J gene TRBJ2-3, with 9 nucleotides matching TRBD2. V was clipped by 0 bases and J by 6 bases; unmatched bases: 4. Looked up from germline, CDR1 is LGHNT and CDR2 is FRNRAP. This CDR3 contains 15 residues.

In this sample, this clone turned up a few times. This chain uses TRBV6-5 with TRBJ1-4; 7 nucleotides line up with TRBD1. The CDR3 spans 14 residues. With 6 bases clipped from V and 7 bases from J, the junction kept 8 bases outside the gene matches. Germline CDR1 and CDR2: MNHEY and SVGAGI. In nucleotides, the CDR3 is TGTGCCAGCAGGACCGCAGGGACAGCTGAAAAACTGTTTTTT. This gives the protein CASRTAGTAEKLFF.

As for this clone: The same CDR3 also results from other DNA sequences found in this sample. The chain recombines TRBV10-3 with TRBJ1-2; 10 positions agree with TRBD1. The ends lost 6 bases at V and 8 bases at J; junction bases unmatched: 3. This CDR3 is 12 amino acids long. The germline gives CDR1 ENHRY, CDR2 SYGVKD. The CDR3 loop reads CAIRGTGEGYTF. CDR3 nucleotides: TGTGCCATCAGGGGGACAGGGGAGGGCTACACCTTC.

The chain employs TRBV10-3 and TRBJ2-7, with a weak D call TRBD1 (6 bases). Germline-derived CDR1 and CDR2 are ENHRY and SYGVKD. The CDR3 sequence is 14 residues long. Trimming left V 4 bases short and J 5 bases short, with 15 bases between. The CDR3 protein is CAISGRGQQDEQYF. In nucleotides, the CDR3 is TGTGCCATCAGTGGCCGAGGACAGCAGGACGAGCAGTACTTC.

This clone has a handful of counts. The rearrangement joins TRBV5-6 to TRBJ2-7; 11 bases fit TRBD1. V gave up 4 bases and J gave up 6 bases; unmatched junction bases: 9. CDR1 and CDR2 from the germline V gene are SGHDT and YYEEEE. CDR3 size: 15 residues. CDR3 protein: CASSLLGTGGSEQYF. In nucleotides, the CDR3 is TGTGCCAGCAGCCTGCTTGGGACAGGGGGATCCGAGCAGTACTTC.

The chain is built from TRBV5-4 and TRBJ2-2, with 11 bases fitting TRBD1. The germline V gene has CDR1 SGHNT and CDR2 YYREEE (reference sequence). Trimming took 3 bases from V and 6 from J; bases not matched to a gene: 4. The CDR3 consists of 15 residues. CDR3 in DNA: TGTGCCAGCAGCTCCGGACAGGGGGCAGCCGGGGAGCTGTTTTTT. Protein product: CASSSGQGAAGELFF. Combining the CDR3 with reference TRBV5-4 and TRBJ2-2 gives the whole variable domain ETGVTQSPTHLIKTRGQQVTLRCSSQSGHNTVSWYQQALGQGPQFIFQYYREEENGRGNFPPRFSGLQFPNYSSELNVNALELDDSALYLCASSSGQGAAGELFFGEGSRLTVL.

The rearrangement uses TRBV15 and TRBJ1-4; D may be TRBD1 (6 bases). Germline V CDR1 and CDR2: LNHNV, YYDKDF (reference sequence). V was shortened by 0 bases and J by 4 bases, with 15 bases between the two germline ends. This CDR3 comprises 17 residues. The DNA of the CDR3 is TGTGCCACCAGCAGAGATTTTCAAGGACAGATTAATGAAAAACTGTTTTTT. Translation gives CATSRDFQGQINEKLFF.

The J gene is TRBJ2-1, the V gene TRBV25-1; 12 nucleotides line up with TRBD2. The germline gives CDR1 MGHDK, CDR2 SYGVNS. This CDR3 contains 16 residues. J was trimmed by 8 bases and V by 1 base; bases with no gene match: 6. The DNA for the CDR3 is TGTGCCAGCAGTGAATTCTCTAGCGGGGGGGCCGATGAGCAGTTCTTC. Translation gives CASSEFSSGGADEQFF.

V usage is TRBV19 and J usage is TRBJ1-4, with 9 bases matching TRBD1. Unmatched junction bases numbered 7, after V lost 7 bases and J lost 7 bases. CDR3 length: 14 amino acids. In germline, CDR1 is LNHDA, CDR2 SQIVND (reference sequence). CDR3 sequence: CASNLQGAGEKLFF. CDR3 bases: TGTGCCAGTAACCTACAGGGGGCTGGTGAAAAACTGTTTTTT.

This clone was picked up a small number of times. This chain connects TRBV7-9 to TRBJ1-1; D is possibly TRBD1 (6 bases). Germline CDR1 is SEHNR and CDR2 is FQNEAQ (reference sequence). Trimming shortened V by 6 bases and J by 1 base, and 15 bases separated the two germline ends. The CDR3 sequence is 15 residues long. CDR3 sequence: CASSSTGTPNTEAFF. CDR3 bases: TGTGCCAGCAGTTCAACCGGGACACCGAACACTGAAGCTTTCTTT.

This sequence joins TRBV4-1 and TRBJ2-1; D may be TRBD1 (5 bases). The germline CDR1 and CDR2 sequences are MGHRA and YSYEKL. V was shortened by 1 base and J by 6 bases, with 7 bases between the two germline ends. The CDR3 totals 13 residues. The DNA for the CDR3 is TGCGCCAGCAGCCAAGTAGGGGCCAATGAGCAGTTCTTC. This gives the protein CASSQVGANEQFF.